This entry is about one T cell receptor beta chain. The data stem from a study of T cell changes during pregnancy in multiple sclerosis. The CDR3 extends over 14 amino acids. Germline V gene data show CDR1 as SGHRS and CDR2 as YFSETQ. V was cut by 0 bases and J by 4 bases, with 10 bases left in between. Using immunoSEQ multiplex PCR, the repertoire was profiled, and TCRdb retains in-frame clones only, with some absent. This table holds some 42,000 clones, roughly nine tenths found once. The chain uses TRBV5-1 and TRBJ1-2, with a possible D match to TRBD1 (5 bases). Sequences were derived from CD4+ T cells from peripheral blood mononuclear cells, sampled after pregnancy. The clonotype was recovered from a female donor with multiple sclerosis, enrolled in a pregnancy study. CDR3 sequence (DNA): TGCGCCAGCAGCTTGGGGCAGGGCTCCTATGGCTACACCTTC. It translates to CASSLGQGSYGYTF.